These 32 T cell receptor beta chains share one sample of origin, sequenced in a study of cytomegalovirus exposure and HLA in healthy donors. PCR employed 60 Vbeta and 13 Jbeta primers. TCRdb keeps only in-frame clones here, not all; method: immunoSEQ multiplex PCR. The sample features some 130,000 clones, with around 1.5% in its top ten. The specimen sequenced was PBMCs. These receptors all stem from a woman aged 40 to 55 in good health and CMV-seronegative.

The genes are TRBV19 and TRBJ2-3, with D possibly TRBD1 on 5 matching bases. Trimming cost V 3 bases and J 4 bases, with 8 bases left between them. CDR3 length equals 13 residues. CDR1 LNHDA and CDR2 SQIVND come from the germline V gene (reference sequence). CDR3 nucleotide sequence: TGTGCCAGTAGTATGTGGGGCGCAGATACGCAGTATTTT. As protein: CASSMWGADTQYF.

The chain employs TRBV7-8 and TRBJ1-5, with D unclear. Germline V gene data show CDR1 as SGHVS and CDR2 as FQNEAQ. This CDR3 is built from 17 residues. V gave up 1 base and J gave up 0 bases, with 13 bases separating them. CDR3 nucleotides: TGTGCCAGCAGCTTAGGCGCCCGGGGAGTTAGCAATCAGCCCCAGCATTTT. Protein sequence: CASSLGARGVSNQPQHF.

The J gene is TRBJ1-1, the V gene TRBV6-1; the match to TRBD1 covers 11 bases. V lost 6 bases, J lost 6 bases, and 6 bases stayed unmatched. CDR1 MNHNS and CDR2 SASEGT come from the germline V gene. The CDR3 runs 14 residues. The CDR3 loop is CASRRTGGRAEAFF. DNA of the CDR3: TGTGCCAGCAGGAGGACAGGGGGCAGGGCTGAAGCTTTCTTT.

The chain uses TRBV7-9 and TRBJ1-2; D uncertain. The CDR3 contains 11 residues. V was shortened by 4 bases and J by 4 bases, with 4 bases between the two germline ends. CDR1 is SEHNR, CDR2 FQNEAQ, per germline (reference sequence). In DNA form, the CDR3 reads TGTGCCAGCAGCTCCAGCTATGGCTACACCTTC. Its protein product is CASSSSYGYTF.

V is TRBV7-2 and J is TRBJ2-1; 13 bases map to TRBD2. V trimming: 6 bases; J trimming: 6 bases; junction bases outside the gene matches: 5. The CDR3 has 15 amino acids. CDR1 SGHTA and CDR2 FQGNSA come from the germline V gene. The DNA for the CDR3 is TGTGCCAGCAGACTAGCGGGGGGGCCGGGCAATGAGCAGTTCTTC. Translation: CASRLAGGPGNEQFF.

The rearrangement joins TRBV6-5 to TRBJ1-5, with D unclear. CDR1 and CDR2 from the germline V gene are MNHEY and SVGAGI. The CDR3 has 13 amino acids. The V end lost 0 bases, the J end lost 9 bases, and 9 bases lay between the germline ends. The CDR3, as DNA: TGTGCCAGCAGTTACTCGAATCGGGGGCCCCAGCATTTT. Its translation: CASSYSNRGPQHF.

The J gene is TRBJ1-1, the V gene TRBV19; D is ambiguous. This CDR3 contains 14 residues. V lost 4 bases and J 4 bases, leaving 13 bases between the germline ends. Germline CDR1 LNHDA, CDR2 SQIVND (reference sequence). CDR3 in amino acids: CASSTQTRVTEAFF. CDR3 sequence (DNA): TGTGCCAGTAGTACCCAGACCCGGGTCACTGAAGCTTTCTTT.

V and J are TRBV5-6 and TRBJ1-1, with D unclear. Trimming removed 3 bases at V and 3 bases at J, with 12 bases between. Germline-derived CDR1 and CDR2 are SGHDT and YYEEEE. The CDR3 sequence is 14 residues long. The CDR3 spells CASSSQIRDTEAFF. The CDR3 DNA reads TGTGCCAGCAGCTCACAAATACGGGACACTGAAGCTTTCTTT.

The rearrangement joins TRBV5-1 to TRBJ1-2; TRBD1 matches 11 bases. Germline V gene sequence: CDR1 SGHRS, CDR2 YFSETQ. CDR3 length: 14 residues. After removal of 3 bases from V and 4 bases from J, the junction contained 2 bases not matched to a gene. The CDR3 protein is CASSSGQGAYGYTF. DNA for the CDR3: TGCGCCAGCAGCTCCGGACAGGGGGCCTATGGCTACACCTTC.

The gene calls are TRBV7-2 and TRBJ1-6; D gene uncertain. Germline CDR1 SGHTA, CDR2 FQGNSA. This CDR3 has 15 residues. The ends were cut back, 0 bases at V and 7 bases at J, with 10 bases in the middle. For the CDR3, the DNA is TGTGCCAGCAGCTTAGCGCAACAGAGAAATTCACCCCTCCACTTT. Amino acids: CASSLAQQRNSPLHF.

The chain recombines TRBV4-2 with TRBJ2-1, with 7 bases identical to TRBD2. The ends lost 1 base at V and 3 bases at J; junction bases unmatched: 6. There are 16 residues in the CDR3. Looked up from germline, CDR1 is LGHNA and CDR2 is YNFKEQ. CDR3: CASSQGTSRLYNEQFF. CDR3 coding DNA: TGTGCCAGCAGCCAAGGGACTAGTCGACTCTACAATGAGCAGTTCTTC.

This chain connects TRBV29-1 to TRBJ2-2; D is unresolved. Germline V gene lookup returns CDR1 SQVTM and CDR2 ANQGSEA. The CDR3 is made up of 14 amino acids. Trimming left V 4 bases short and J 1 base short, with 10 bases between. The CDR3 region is CSVVRSMNTGELFF. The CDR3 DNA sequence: TGCAGCGTTGTCCGGTCCATGAACACCGGGGAGCTGTTTTTT.

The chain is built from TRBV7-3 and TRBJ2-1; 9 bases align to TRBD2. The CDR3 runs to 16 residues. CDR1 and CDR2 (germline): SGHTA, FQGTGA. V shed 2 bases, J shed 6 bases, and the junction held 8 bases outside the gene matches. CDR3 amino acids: CASSLVGRGGTNEQFF. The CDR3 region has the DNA TGTGCCAGCAGCTTAGTTGGGCGGGGGGGAACCAATGAGCAGTTCTTC.

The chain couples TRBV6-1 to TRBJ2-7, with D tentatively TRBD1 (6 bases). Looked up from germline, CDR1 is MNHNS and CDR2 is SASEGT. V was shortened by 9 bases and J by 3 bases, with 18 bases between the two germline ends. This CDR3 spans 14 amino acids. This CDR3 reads CARTQLGHLYEQYV. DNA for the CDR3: TGTGCCAGGACCCAATTGGGACACCTCTACGAGCAGTACGTC.

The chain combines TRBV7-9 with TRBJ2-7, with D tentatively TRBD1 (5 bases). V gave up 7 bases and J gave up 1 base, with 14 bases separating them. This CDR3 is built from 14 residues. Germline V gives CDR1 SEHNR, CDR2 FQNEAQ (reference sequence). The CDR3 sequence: CASKPWQGSYEQYF. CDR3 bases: TGTGCCAGCAAACCCTGGCAGGGTTCCTACGAGCAGTACTTC.

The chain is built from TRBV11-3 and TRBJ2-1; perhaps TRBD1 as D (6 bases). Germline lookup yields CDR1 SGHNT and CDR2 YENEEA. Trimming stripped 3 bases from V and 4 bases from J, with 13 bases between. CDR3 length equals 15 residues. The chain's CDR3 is CASSFRDIEYNEQFF. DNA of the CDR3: TGTGCCAGCAGCTTCCGGGACATTGAGTACAATGAGCAGTTCTTC.

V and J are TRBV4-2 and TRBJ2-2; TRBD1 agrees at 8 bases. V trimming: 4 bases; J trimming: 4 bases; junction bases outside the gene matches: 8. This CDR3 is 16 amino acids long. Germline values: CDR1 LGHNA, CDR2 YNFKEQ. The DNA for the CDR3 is TGTGCCAGCAGCCGAGGACAGGGTTCGGGCACCGGGGAGCTGTTTTTT. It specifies CASSRGQGSGTGELFF.

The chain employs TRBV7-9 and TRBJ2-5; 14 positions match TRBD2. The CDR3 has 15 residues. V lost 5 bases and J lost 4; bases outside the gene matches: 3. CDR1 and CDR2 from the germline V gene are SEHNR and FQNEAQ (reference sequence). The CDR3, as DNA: TGTGCCAGCAGCACGACTAGCGGGGGGGCAGAGACCCAGTACTTC. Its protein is CASSTTSGGAETQYF.

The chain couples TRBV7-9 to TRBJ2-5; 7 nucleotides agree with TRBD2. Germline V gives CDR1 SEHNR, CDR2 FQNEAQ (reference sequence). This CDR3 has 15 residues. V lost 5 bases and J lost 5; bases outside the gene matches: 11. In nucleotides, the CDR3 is TGTGCCAGCAGCCTAGGGGAGGGACGGAGGGAGACCCAGTACTTC. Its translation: CASSLGEGRRETQYF.

This CDR3 reads CAITPDRDQPQHF. CDR3 bases: TGTGCCATCACCCCGGACAGGGATCAGCCCCAGCATTTT. V is TRBV10-3 and J is TRBJ1-5, with 8 bases that match TRBD1. The CDR3 runs 13 residues. Losses at the gene ends were 7 bases for V and 5 bases for J; bases not matched to a gene: 4. Germline V lookup: CDR1 ENHRY, CDR2 SYGVKD.

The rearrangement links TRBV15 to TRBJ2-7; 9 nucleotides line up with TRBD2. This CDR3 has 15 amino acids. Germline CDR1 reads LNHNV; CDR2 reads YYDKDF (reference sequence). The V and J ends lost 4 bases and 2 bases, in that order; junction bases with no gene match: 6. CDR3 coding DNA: TGTGCCACCAGCACCCTCGCGGGGGGGCCCTACGAGCAGTACTTC. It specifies CATSTLAGGPYEQYF.

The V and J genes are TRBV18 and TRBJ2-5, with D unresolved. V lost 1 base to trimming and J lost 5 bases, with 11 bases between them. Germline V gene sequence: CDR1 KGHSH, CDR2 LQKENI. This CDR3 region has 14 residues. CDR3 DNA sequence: TGTGCCAGCTCACCACGCGGAACCGCGGAGACCCAGTACTTC. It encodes CASSPRGTAETQYF.

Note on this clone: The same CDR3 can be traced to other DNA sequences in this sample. CDR3 sequence (DNA): TGCGCCAGCAGTCGACAGGAAGCAGAGACCCAGTACTTC. It codes for CASSRQEAETQYF. V is TRBV5-1 and J is TRBJ2-5; TRBD1 might be the D (6 bases). This CDR3 spans 13 amino acids. Germline V lookup: CDR1 SGHRS, CDR2 YFSETQ. Trimming shortened V by 5 bases and J by 4 bases, and 12 bases separated the two germline ends.

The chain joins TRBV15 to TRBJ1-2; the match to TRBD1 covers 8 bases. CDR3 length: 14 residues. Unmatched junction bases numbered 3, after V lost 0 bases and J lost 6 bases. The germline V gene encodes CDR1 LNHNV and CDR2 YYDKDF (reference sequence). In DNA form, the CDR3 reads TGTGCCACCAGCAGAGACAGGGGGCTGGATGGCTACACCTTC. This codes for CATSRDRGLDGYTF.

The CDR3 DNA is TGTGCCAGCAGCACGCGGGGGGCCGGCACAGATACGCAGTATTTT. Translated, it gives CASSTRGAGTDTQYF. This rearrangement joins TRBV9 to TRBJ2-3; TRBD2 matches at 8 bases. V lost 4 bases, J lost 1 base, and 5 bases stayed unmatched. The length of the CDR3 is 15 residues. The germline gives CDR1 SGDLS, CDR2 YYNGEE. Filled out from reference TRBV9 and TRBJ2-3, the complete variable domain reads DSGVTQTPKHLITATGQRVTLRCSPRSGDLSVYWYQQSLDQGLQFLIQYYNGEERAKGNILERFSAQQFPDLHSELNLSSLELGDSALYFCASSTRGAGTDTQYFGPGTRLTVL.

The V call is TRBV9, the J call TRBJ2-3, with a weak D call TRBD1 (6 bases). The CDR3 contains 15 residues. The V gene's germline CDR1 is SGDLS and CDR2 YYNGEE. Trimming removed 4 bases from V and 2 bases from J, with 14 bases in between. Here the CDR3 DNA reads TGTGCCAGCAGCCAGGGGCCAGAGGACACAGATACGCAGTATTTT. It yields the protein CASSQGPEDTDTQYF.

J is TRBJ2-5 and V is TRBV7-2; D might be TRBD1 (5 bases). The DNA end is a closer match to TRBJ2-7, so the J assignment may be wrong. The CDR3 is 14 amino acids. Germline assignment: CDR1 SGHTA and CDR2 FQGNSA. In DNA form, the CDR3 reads TGTGCCAGCAGCTTAGGACAGTCAAGCTACGAGCAGTACTTC. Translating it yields CASSLGQSSYEQYF.

The CDR3 DNA is TGTGCCACCAGCAGAGATGGACAGGGACGAAACACCATATATTTT. It codes for CATSRDGQGRNTIYF. The rearrangement links TRBV15 to TRBJ1-3, with TRBD1 matching over 8 bases. The CDR3 is made up of 15 amino acids. Losses at the gene ends were 0 bases for V and 5 bases for J; bases not matched to a gene: 3. Germline loops: CDR1 LNHNV, CDR2 YYDKDF (reference sequence). Variable domain in full (rest from reference TRBV15 and TRBJ1-3): DAMVIQNPRYQVTQFGKPVTLSCSQTLNHNVMYWYQQKSSQAPKLLFHYYDKDFNNEADTPDNFQSRRPNTSFCFLDIRSPGLGDTAMYLCATSRDGQGRNTIYFGEGSWLTVV.

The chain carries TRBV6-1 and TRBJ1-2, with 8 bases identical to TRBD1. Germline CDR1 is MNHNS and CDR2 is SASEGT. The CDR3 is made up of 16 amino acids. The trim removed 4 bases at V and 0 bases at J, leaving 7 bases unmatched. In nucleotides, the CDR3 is TGTGCCAGCAGTGCAGTTTGGACAGGGACTAACTATGGCTACACCTTC. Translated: CASSAVWTGTNYGYTF.

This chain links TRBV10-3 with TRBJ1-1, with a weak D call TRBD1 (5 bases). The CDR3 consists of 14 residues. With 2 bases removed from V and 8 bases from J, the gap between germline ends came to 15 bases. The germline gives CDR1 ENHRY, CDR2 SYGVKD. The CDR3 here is CAISEPGTGTEAFF. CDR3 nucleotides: TGTGCCATCAGTGAGCCGGGCACAGGAACAGAAGCTTTCTTT.

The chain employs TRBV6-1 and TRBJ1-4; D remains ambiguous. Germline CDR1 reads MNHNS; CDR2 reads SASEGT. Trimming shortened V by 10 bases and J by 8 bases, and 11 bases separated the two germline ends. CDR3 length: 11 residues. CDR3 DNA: TGTGCCACCCTCGACAAGGAAAAACTGTTTTTT. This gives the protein CATLDKEKLFF.

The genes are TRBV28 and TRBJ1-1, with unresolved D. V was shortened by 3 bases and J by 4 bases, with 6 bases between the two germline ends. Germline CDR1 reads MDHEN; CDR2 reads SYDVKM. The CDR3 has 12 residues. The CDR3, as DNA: TGTGCCAGCAGTTTGGAGGTCACTGAAGCTTTCTTT. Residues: CASSLEVTEAFF.